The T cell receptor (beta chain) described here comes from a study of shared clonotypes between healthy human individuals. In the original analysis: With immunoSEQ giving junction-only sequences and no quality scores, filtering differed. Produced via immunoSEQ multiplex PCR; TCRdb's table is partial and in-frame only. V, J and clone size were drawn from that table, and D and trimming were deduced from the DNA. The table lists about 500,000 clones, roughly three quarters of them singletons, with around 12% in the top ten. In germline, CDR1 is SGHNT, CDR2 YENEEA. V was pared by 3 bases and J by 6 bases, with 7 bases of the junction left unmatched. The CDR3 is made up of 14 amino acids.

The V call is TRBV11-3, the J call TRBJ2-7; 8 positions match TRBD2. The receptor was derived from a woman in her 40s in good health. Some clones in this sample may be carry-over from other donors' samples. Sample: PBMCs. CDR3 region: CASSFRGRSGEQYF. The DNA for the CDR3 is TGTGCCAGCAGCTTCCGCGGGAGGTCCGGCGAGCAGTACTTC.